This T cell receptor (beta chain) was sequenced during a study of T cell responses to AZD1222 COVID-19 vaccine. Overall study results and limits: The number of AZD1222 recipients seropositive at baseline was only five to seven. Donors skewed white British and female; clonal diversity was possibly underestimated. After the peak T cell response, and only then, were repertoires sampled. Close to half of spike-specific TCRs reportedly recognize unmutated variant regions.

A word on this clone: The antigen is not known.

CDR3 length equals 14 residues. With V trimmed by 3 bases and J by 4 bases, 3 bases remained unmatched. The germline V gene has CDR1 SEHNR and CDR2 FQNEAQ (reference sequence). Sequencing was performed with immunoSEQ multiplex PCR; in TCRdb, only in-frame clones are kept and a portion is missing. The repertoire holds about 150,000 clones, with more than 85% as singletons. The V and J genes are TRBV7-9 and TRBJ2-7, with 10 bases fitting TRBD1. The TCR was taken from an adult who had recovered from COVID-19. The material was peripheral blood, obtained after recovery from COVID-19. CDR3 coding DNA: TGTGCCAGCAGCTTGGACAGGGGGTTTTACGAGCAGTACTTC. It specifies CASSLDRGFYEQYF.